This TCR beta chain was retrieved from a study of blood T cells in healthy people across ages. For the second PCR, which ran for 7 to 11 cycles, a sample-barcoded 5' primer and a J-beta primer mix were used. TCRdb analysed the 5' RACE reads with MiXCR anew, one entry per CDR3 protein. The table lists around 1,000,000 distinct CDR3 sequences, more than 30% of them singletons. Broader study findings: Both higher diversity and more naive CD4+ cells marked long-lived donors when set against aged donors.

The germline gives CDR1 MGHRA, CDR2 YSYEKL. This CDR3 is 16 amino acids long. V lost 0 bases, J lost 10 bases, and 16 bases lay in between. Worth noting for this clonotype: Its target is unknown.

The source is a man aged 18 to 30 in good health. V gene TRBV4-1 combines with J gene TRBJ1-6; D gene ambiguous. Sequencing was performed on blood. This CDR3 reads CASSQDLAGSRSPLHF. The CDR3 coding sequence is TGCGCCAGCAGCCAAGATCTGGCGGGGTCCCGGTCACCCCTCCACTTT.